This is a list of T cell receptor beta chains from one sample in a study of a mutant IDH1 vaccine in newly diagnosed glioma. Assay: immunoSEQ multiplex PCR; the TCRdb copy retains only in-frame clones and omits some. Among 70,000 to 90,000 clones listed, about 91% were seen once. Antigens for these TCRs are unknown. The material was PBMCs, obtained from a glioma patient whose treatment included an IDH1 peptide vaccine. The receptors were sampled from a woman aged 45-65 years with glioma. The CDR3 runs from the conserved cysteine through the conserved F or W. The order of the fields is V gene, J gene, clone size, D gene, CDR3 protein, CDR3 DNA. The D gene is left open where the match is weak. Part of the rows lack a size; the others show once, few, many or a class for expanded clones.

TRBV19	TRBJ1-5	-	-	CASTPPGTSGQPQHF	TGTGCCAGTACCCCTCCCGGGACATCAGGGCAGCCCCAGCATTTT
TRBV30	TRBJ2-3	-	TRBD2	CAWASGIITDTQYF	TGTGCCTGGGCTAGCGGGATAATAACAGATACGCAGTATTTT
TRBV4-1	TRBJ2-7	-	-	CASSRGSQSEQYF	TGCGCCAGCAGTCGAGGGAGCCAGAGCGAGCAGTACTTC
TRBV27	TRBJ2-3	-	TRBD1	CASRPQTGVADTQYF	TGTGCCAGCAGGCCTCAGACAGGGGTTGCAGATACGCAGTATTTT
TRBV28	TRBJ2-1	-	TRBD1	CASSPATGGNEQFF	TGTGCCAGCAGTCCGGCGACAGGGGGGAATGAGCAGTTCTTC
TRBV6-1	TRBJ2-7	-	TRBD1	CASSRDRSYEQYF	TGTGCCAGCAGTAGGGACAGGTCCTACGAGCAGTACTTC
TRBV11-2	TRBJ2-7	-	TRBD1	CASSSGQGIVHEQYF	TGTGCCAGCAGCTCCGGACAGGGCATTGTCCACGAGCAGTACTTC
TRBV18	TRBJ2-2	-	TRBD1	CASSETGTDGELFF	TGTGCCAGCTCAGAGACAGGGACGGACGGGGAGCTGTTTTTT
TRBV18	TRBJ2-7	-	-	CASSGVAGTYEQYF	TGTGCCAGCTCAGGAGTTGCGGGAACCTACGAGCAGTACTTC
TRBV19	TRBJ1-1	once	-	CASSMETEAFF	TGTGCCAGTAGTATGGAAACTGAAGCTTTCTTT
TRBV5-5	TRBJ2-7	-	-	CASSSQGSGGYSYEQYF	TGTGCCAGCAGCTCTCAGGGTAGCGGCGGATACTCCTACGAGCAGTACTTC
TRBV10-2	TRBJ2-3	-	-	CASSQGRDTQYF	TGCGCCAGTTCGCAGGGGCGGGATACGCAGTATTTT
TRBV12-5	TRBJ2-2	-	-	CASGPEEYANTGELFF	TGTGCTAGTGGTCCTGAGGAATACGCGAACACCGGGGAGCTGTTTTTT
TRBV5-1	TRBJ1-1	-	TRBD1	CASSWTGVNTEAFF	TGCGCCAGCAGCTGGACAGGAGTGAACACTGAAGCTTTCTTT
TRBV28	TRBJ2-7	-	TRBD2	CASSFYSGRAPGGKYEQYF	TGTGCCAGCAGTTTTTATAGCGGGAGGGCTCCCGGCGGGAAATACGAGCAGTACTTC
TRBV11-1	TRBJ2-1	-	TRBD2	CASSFGGSSYNEQFF	TGTGCCAGCAGCTTCGGCGGGAGCTCCTACAATGAGCAGTTCTTC
TRBV28	TRBJ1-2	-	-	CASSFPAFNPASNKGYTF	TGTGCCAGCAGTTTCCCCGCATTCAACCCTGCGTCCAATAAAGGCTACACCTTC
TRBV5-4	TRBJ1-2	-	TRBD1	CASRPPSTGDYGYTF	TGTGCCAGCCGTCCCCCTTCAACAGGGGACTATGGCTACACCTTC
TRBV10-3	TRBJ2-3	-	TRBD2	CAIRKNLAGEDTQYF	TGTGCCATCAGGAAGAATCTAGCGGGAGAAGATACGCAGTATTTT
TRBV19	TRBJ2-2	few	-	CASNRRPGELFF	TGTGCCAGCAACAGGCGTCCCGGGGAGCTGTTTTTT
TRBV4-1	TRBJ2-1	-	-	CASSQVRARDEQFF	TGCGCCAGCAGCCAAGTAAGAGCGAGGGATGAGCAGTTCTTC
TRBV10-3	TRBJ2-1	once	TRBD2	CAISEFSGGRRPNEQFF	TGTGCCATCAGTGAGTTTAGTGGCGGGAGGAGGCCCAATGAGCAGTTCTTC
TRBV6-1	TRBJ1-2	-	-	CASSEASRGFYGYTF	TGTGCCAGCAGTGAAGCAAGCAGGGGCTTCTATGGCTACACCTTC
TRBV7-8	TRBJ2-7	-	-	CASSAYRVVWGEQYF	TGTGCCAGCAGCGCCTACAGGGTGGTGTGGGGCGAGCAGTACTTC
TRBV9	TRBJ1-5	once	-	CASSPGQISNQPQHF	TGTGCCAGCAGCCCCGGACAGATTAGCAATCAGCCCCAGCATTTT
TRBV5-1	TRBJ2-2	-	-	CASSSDVTATGELFF	TGCGCCAGCAGCTCCGACGTGACAGCCACCGGGGAGCTGTTTTTT
TRBV6-4	TRBJ1-2	-	TRBD1	CASSDGTGRDEGYTF	TGTGCCAGCAGTGATGGGACAGGGAGGGATGAAGGCTACACCTTC
TRBV5-4	TRBJ1-4	-	-	CASSLDSGFNEKLFF	TGTGCCAGCAGCTTGGATAGCGGCTTTAATGAAAAACTGTTTTTT
TRBV7-8	TRBJ2-5	-	TRBD2	CASSLAPTSGIQETQYF	TGTGCCAGCAGCTTAGCCCCGACTAGCGGGATCCAAGAGACCCAGTACTTC
TRBV6-1	TRBJ1-2	-	-	CASSEAGQSGYTF	TGTGCCAGCAGTGAAGCCGGGCAGAGCGGCTACACCTTC
TRBV5-6	TRBJ1-3	-	-	CASSLVSGNTIYF	TGTGCCAGCAGCTTGGTCTCTGGAAACACCATATATTTT
TRBV28	TRBJ2-7	few	TRBD2	CASLSGSTSYEQYF	TGTGCCAGCCTCAGCGGGAGCACGTCCTACGAGCAGTACTTC
TRBV27	TRBJ2-1	-	TRBD1	CASVRQGVRNEQFF	TGTGCCAGCGTCCGACAGGGGGTGCGCAATGAGCAGTTCTTC
TRBV4-2	TRBJ2-7	-	TRBD2	CASSRAGSSYEQYF	TGTGCCAGCAGCCGAGCGGGAAGCTCCTACGAGCAGTACTTC
TRBV6-5	TRBJ1-2	-	-	CASSYSDRAYGYTF	TGTGCCAGCAGTTACTCGGACAGAGCCTATGGCTACACCTTC
TRBV12-5	TRBJ2-6	-	-	CASGSPFTF	TGTGCTAGTGGTTCACCATTTACTTTC
TRBV19	TRBJ1-5	-	-	CASSIGPVAADQPQHF	TGTGCCAGTAGTATAGGGCCGGTGGCCGCAGATCAGCCCCAGCATTTT
TRBV27	TRBJ2-7	-	-	CASSPSFGGTSYEQYF	TGTGCCAGCAGTCCTTCCTTCGGTGGGACCTCCTACGAGCAGTACTTC
TRBV2	TRBJ1-2	-	-	CASSESISNGYTF	TGTGCCAGCAGTGAATCAATTTCAAATGGCTACACCTTC
TRBV28	TRBJ2-3	-	-	CASSFEGDTQYF	TGTGCCAGCAGTTTCGAAGGGGATACGCAGTATTTT
TRBV10-3	TRBJ1-6	-	-	CAIKRGRANNSPLHF	TGTGCCATCAAGAGGGGCAGGGCCAATAATTCACCCCTCCACTTT
TRBV2	TRBJ2-7	-	-	CASLRGAYEQYF	TGTGCCAGCCTCAGGGGAGCCTACGAGCAGTACTTC
TRBV6-5	TRBJ1-3	-	-	CASSYSDLPGNTIYF	TGTGCCAGCAGTTACTCGGACCTTCCTGGAAACACCATATATTTT
TRBV19	TRBJ2-1	-	TRBD1	CASSSATGAYNEQFF	TGTGCCAGTAGTAGCGCGACAGGGGCATACAATGAGCAGTTCTTC
TRBV5-4	TRBJ1-4	few	TRBD1	CASSRDRVEKLFF	TGTGCCAGCAGCCGAGACAGGGTTGAAAAACTGTTTTTT
TRBV10-3	TRBJ2-3	-	-	CAISRVSPGGDTQYF	TGTGCCATCAGTCGGGTCAGCCCCGGTGGAGATACGCAGTATTTT
TRBV19	TRBJ2-2	few	-	CASIARGRALGELFF	TGTGCCAGTATTGCCCGGGGGCGAGCATTGGGGGAGCTGTTTTTT
TRBV6-6	TRBJ2-7	-	-	CASSYYPDSSYEQYF	TGTGCCAGCAGTTACTATCCAGATAGCTCCTACGAGCAGTACTTC
TRBV10-1	TRBJ2-3	once	TRBD2	CASSHSGRTDTQYF	TGCGCCAGCAGCCATAGCGGGAGAACAGATACGCAGTATTTT
TRBV5-1	TRBJ2-4	-	-	CASRDAGNGRKNIQYF	TGCGCCAGCAGGGACGCAGGGAACGGGCGCAAAAACATTCAGTACTTC
TRBV9	TRBJ2-5	few	-	CASSAPSQETQYF	TGTGCCAGCAGCGCCCCCTCCCAAGAGACCCAGTACTTC
TRBV9	TRBJ2-4	-	-	CASSRDEWTNIQYF	TGTGCCAGCAGCAGAGATGAGTGGACAAACATTCAGTACTTC
TRBV5-1	TRBJ1-4	-	-	CASGGGPNEKLFF	TGCGCCAGCGGTGGGGGACCAAATGAAAAACTGTTTTTT
TRBV19	TRBJ2-3	-	-	CASSPLVVVETDTQYF	TGTGCCAGTAGTCCCCTCGTGGTAGTCGAGACAGATACGCAGTATTTT